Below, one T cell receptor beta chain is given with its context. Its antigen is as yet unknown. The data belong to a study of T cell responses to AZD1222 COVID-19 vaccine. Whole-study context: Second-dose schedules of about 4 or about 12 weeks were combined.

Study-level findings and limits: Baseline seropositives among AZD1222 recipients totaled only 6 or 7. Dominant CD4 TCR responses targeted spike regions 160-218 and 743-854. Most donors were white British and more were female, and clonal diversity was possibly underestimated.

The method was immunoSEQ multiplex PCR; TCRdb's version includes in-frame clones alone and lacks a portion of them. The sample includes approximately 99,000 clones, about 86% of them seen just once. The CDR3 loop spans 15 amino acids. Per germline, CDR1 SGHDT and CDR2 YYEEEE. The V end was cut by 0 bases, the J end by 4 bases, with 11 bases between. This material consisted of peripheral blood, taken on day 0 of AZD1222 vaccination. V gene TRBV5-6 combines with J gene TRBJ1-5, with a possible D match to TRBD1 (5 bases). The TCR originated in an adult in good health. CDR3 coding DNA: TGTGCCAGCAGCTTGGCTGGGGCGTCAAATCAGCCCCAGCATTTT. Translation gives CASSLAGASNQPQHF.